Presented here are 4 T cell receptor beta chains from one specimen sequenced in a study of CD8+ T cells in alopecia areata. Described treatment: oral pan-JAK inhibitor, 5-10 mg twice daily. In each case, RNA was isolated and then reverse transcribed into cDNA as the sequencing template. The method was immunoSEQ multiplex PCR; TCRdb's version includes in-frame clones alone and lacks a portion of them. Of about 270,000 clones listed, 50% to 75% are singletons. The material sequenced was CD4+ T cells sorted from blood, taken around week 53, from a patient treated with tofacitinib. The origin of the receptors is a human donor with alopecia areata.

V is TRBV11-1 and J is TRBJ2-7; D perhaps matches TRBD2 (6 bases). This CDR3 is built from 17 residues. The germline gives CDR1 SGHAT, CDR2 FQDESV (reference sequence). V was cut by 0 bases and J by 3 bases, with 18 bases left in between. The CDR3: CASSLALEGSNLYEQYF. The CDR3 bases are TGTGCCAGCAGCTTAGCGCTGGAGGGCAGCAACCTCTACGAGCAGTACTTC.

The CDR3: CASRKTGANTGELFF. The CDR3 DNA reads TGTGCCAGCAGAAAGACAGGGGCGAACACCGGGGAGCTGTTTTTT. The chain uses TRBV5-4 and TRBJ2-2, with 8 positions matching TRBD1. The length of the CDR3 is 15 residues. V shed 5 bases and J 0 bases; nucleotides not matched to a gene: 3. The germline gives CDR1 SGHNT, CDR2 YYREEE (reference sequence). The full variable domain, in which reference TRBV5-4 and TRBJ2-2 provide the parts outside the CDR3, is ETGVTQSPTHLIKTRGQQVTLRCSSQSGHNTVSWYQQALGQGPQFIFQYYREEENGRGNFPPRFSGLQFPNYSSELNVNALELDDSALYLCASRKTGANTGELFFGEGSRLTVL.

The V and J genes are TRBV5-1 and TRBJ1-6; 8 bases match TRBD1. Germline V gene lookup returns CDR1 SGHRS and CDR2 YFSETQ. This CDR3 comprises 16 residues. V shed 0 bases, J shed 6 bases, and the junction held 5 bases outside the gene matches. CDR3: CASSLESGQANSPLHF. In nucleotides, the CDR3 is TGCGCCAGCAGCTTGGAATCGGGACAGGCTAATTCACCCCTCCACTTT.

The CDR3 DNA is TGTGCCTGGAGTGTCCCGAGACTAGCGGGGGGCACAGATACGCAGTATTTT. The encoded protein is CAWSVPRLAGGTDTQYF. This chain joins TRBV30 and TRBJ2-3; 12 bases align to TRBD2. The CDR3 runs to 17 residues. V trimming: 0 bases; J trimming: 1 base; junction bases outside the gene matches: 5. Germline-derived CDR1 and CDR2 are GTSNPN and SVGIG (reference sequence).